One sample yielded the 30 T cell receptor beta chains listed below, sequenced in a study of cytomegalovirus exposure and HLA in healthy donors. In the PCR, 60 Vbeta and 13 Jbeta primers were used. The protocol was immunoSEQ multiplex PCR, while the TCRdb copy is restricted to in-frame clones and leaves out a portion. This sample has fewer than 200,000 clones, with over 9.5% found just once. The sequenced material came from PBMCs. The receptors derive from a man over 45 in good health and CMV-seropositive.

This clone was recorded a few times. The V gene is TRBV19, the J gene TRBJ2-3, with a weak D call TRBD1 (5 bases). The CDR3 is made up of 14 amino acids. Germline V gene sequence: CDR1 LNHDA, CDR2 SQIVND (reference sequence). Trimming took off 1 base at V and 7 bases at J, with 12 bases between the two ends. The CDR3 reads CASSIGGTKNTQYF. For the CDR3, the DNA is TGTGCCAGTAGTATAGGGGGCACCAAAAATACGCAGTATTTT. Based on the CDR3 plus reference TRBV19 and TRBJ2-3, the full variable domain is DGGITQSPKYLFRKEGQNVTLSCEQNLNHDAMYWYRQDPGQGLRLIYYSQIVNDFQKGDIAEGYSVSREKKESFPLTVTSAQKNPTAFYLCASSIGGTKNTQYFGPGTRLTVL.

This chain uses TRBV5-1 with TRBJ1-3; D is undetermined. V was trimmed by 0 bases and J by 2 bases, leaving 12 bases between them. Germline V gene sequence: CDR1 SGHRS, CDR2 YFSETQ. The CDR3 has 16 amino acids. CDR3 DNA sequence: TGCGCCAGCAGCTTGGAAACGGGTACCGCTGGAAACACCATATATTTT. Translation gives CASSLETGTAGNTIYF.

The V and J genes are TRBV7-2 and TRBJ2-1; D not certain. This CDR3 spans 11 amino acids. V lost 4 bases and J 9 bases, leaving 7 bases between the germline ends. Germline CDR1 and CDR2: SGHTA and FQGNSA. The chain's CDR3 is CASSSLSEQFF. Here the CDR3 DNA reads TGTGCCAGCAGCTCTCTGAGTGAGCAGTTCTTC.

The gene calls are TRBV5-4 and TRBJ1-3; D may be TRBD1 (5 bases). The germline CDR1 and CDR2 sequences are SGHNT and YYREEE (reference sequence). Trimming shortened V by 0 bases and J by 0 bases, and 10 bases separated the two germline ends. The CDR3 has 16 amino acids. This CDR3 is CASSLDRRASGNTIYF. The CDR3 coding sequence is TGTGCCAGCAGCTTGGACAGGAGAGCCTCTGGAAACACCATATATTTT.

This clone occurred many times. Other DNA variants within this sample encode the same CDR3. The V and J genes are TRBV9 and TRBJ2-3; 8 bases align to TRBD2. The junction had 3 bases not matched to a gene; V was cut back by 0 bases and J by 0 bases. CDR1 SGDLS and CDR2 YYNGEE come from the germline V gene. This CDR3 spans 16 amino acids. DNA for the CDR3: TGTGCCAGCAGCGTAGCTCTAGCGGGCAGCACAGATACGCAGTATTTT. Amino acids: CASSVALAGSTDTQYF.

This clone was observed a few times. V and J are TRBV6-1 and TRBJ1-2; D unresolved. The CDR3 covers 12 residues. The germline V and J ends were trimmed by 1 base and 8 bases, with 8 bases remaining between them. Per germline, CDR1 MNHNS and CDR2 SASEGT. CDR3 bases: TGTGCCAGCAGTGAAGAGAGAAAGGGCTACACCTTC. Its protein product is CASSEERKGYTF.

There are a few counts of this clone. The rearrangement joins TRBV5-1 to TRBJ2-7; D tentatively reads TRBD1 or TRBD2 (5 bases each). The V gene's germline CDR1 is SGHRS and CDR2 YFSETQ. Trimming removed 0 bases at V and 7 bases at J, with 11 bases between. The CDR3 extends over 13 amino acids. The CDR3 bases are TGCGCCAGCAGCTTGGCCCAGGGCGGGGAGCAGTACGTC. Its translation: CASSLAQGGEQYV.

This clone appeared a few times. The CDR3 sequence is CASSLYLNTEAFF. CDR3 DNA sequence: TGTGCCAGCAGTCTCTATTTGAACACTGAAGCTTTCTTT. The rearrangement links TRBV6-4 to TRBJ1-1; D is ambiguous. The germline V gene has CDR1 MRHNA and CDR2 SNTAGT. The V gene lost 5 bases and the J gene lost 0 bases, with 7 bases spanning the gap. This CDR3 region has 13 residues.

J is TRBJ2-7 and V is TRBV7-8; 9 positions agree with TRBD1. Trimming took 5 bases from V and 3 from J; bases not matched to a gene: 5. CDR3 size: 14 residues. CDR1 and CDR2 from the germline V gene are SGHVS and FQNEAQ. This chain's CDR3 is CASSRGTGYYEQYV. DNA of the CDR3: TGTGCCAGCAGCCGCGGGACAGGGTACTACGAGCAGTACGTC.

The rearrangement uses TRBV27 and TRBJ1-2; perhaps TRBD1 as D (6 bases). Germline lookup yields CDR1 MNHEY and CDR2 SMNVEV (reference sequence). This CDR3 has 12 residues. V lost 6 bases and J 4 bases, leaving 9 bases between the germline ends. The CDR3 region has the DNA TGTGCCAGCAGCAGGGGCGGCTATGGCTACACCTTC. Protein: CASSRGGYGYTF.

This clone was seen a few times. The gene calls are TRBV28 and TRBJ2-5; 10 nucleotides agree with TRBD2. J gave up 7 bases and V 1 base, and 6 bases lay outside the gene matches. The CDR3 is made up of 15 amino acids. CDR1 and CDR2 from the germline V gene are MDHEN and SYDVKM. The CDR3 region is CASSLSSGGPPTQYF. In DNA, the CDR3 is TGTGCCAGCAGTTTATCTAGCGGGGGCCCGCCGACCCAGTACTTC.

This clone was seen a few times. V gene TRBV4-3 combines with J gene TRBJ2-2; possible D gene TRBD1, 5 bases. V was shortened by 1 base and J by 4 bases, with 10 bases between the two germline ends. Germline V gene sequence: CDR1 LGHNA, CDR2 YSLEER. The CDR3 loop spans 15 amino acids. As DNA, the CDR3 is TGCGCCAGCAGCCAAGCCAGGGTCCGCACCGGGGAGCTGTTTTTT. Residues: CASSQARVRTGELFF.

There are a few counts of this clone. The chain has TRBV11-3 and TRBJ2-4, with a possible D match to TRBD1 (5 bases). The CDR3 sequence is 14 residues long. Deletions cut 5 bases from V and 6 bases from J, with 14 bases between. Per the germline V gene, CDR1 is SGHNT and CDR2 is YENEEA. The CDR3 reads CASSPTRQPNIQYF. The DNA of the CDR3 is TGTGCCAGCAGCCCTACCCGACAGCCAAACATTCAGTACTTC.

V gene TRBV6-6 combines with J gene TRBJ1-4; 10 bases are a match to TRBD1. This CDR3 spans 14 amino acids. The V segment lost 7 bases and the J segment 5 bases; nucleotides outside the gene matches: 4. Germline CDR1 is MNHNY and CDR2 is SVGAGI (reference sequence). In DNA, the CDR3 is TGTGCCAGCAAAAAGGGACAGGGGAATGAAAAACTGTTTTTT. It specifies CASKKGQGNEKLFF.

V gene TRBV27 combines with J gene TRBJ1-2; 7 bases align to TRBD1. The CDR3 is 12 residues long. Trimming removed 9 bases from V and 2 bases from J; junction bases left unmatched: 3. CDR1 and CDR2 from the germline V gene are MNHEY and SMNVEV (reference sequence). CDR3 DNA sequence: TGTGCCAGTGGGGGACAGAACTATGGCTACACCTTC. This gives the protein CASGGQNYGYTF.

This clone was counted only a few times. The gene calls are TRBV7-9 and TRBJ1-2, with 10 positions matching TRBD1. Germline assignment: CDR1 SEHNR and CDR2 FQNEAQ (reference sequence). Trimming took 5 bases from V and 2 from J; bases not matched to a gene: 2. This CDR3 is 14 amino acids long. CDR3: CASSAGQGNYGYTF. CDR3 DNA sequence: TGTGCCAGCAGCGCGGGACAGGGGAACTATGGCTACACCTTC.

This clone showed up just a few times. V and J are TRBV28 and TRBJ2-1; 8 nucleotides align to TRBD2. The CDR3 totals 14 residues. The junction had 2 bases not matched to a gene; V was cut back by 6 bases and J by 1 base. Per germline, CDR1 MDHEN and CDR2 SYDVKM. CDR3 in DNA: TGTGCCAGCAGCGGCGGGGGGTCCTACAATGAGCAGTTCTTC. It translates to CASSGGGSYNEQFF. Combining the CDR3 with reference TRBV28 and TRBJ2-1 gives the whole variable domain DVKVTQSSRYLVKRTGEKVFLECVQDMDHENMFWYRQDPGLGLRLIYFSYDVKMKEKGDIPEGYSVSREKKERFSLILESASTNQTSMYLCASSGGGSYNEQFFGPGTRLTVL.

The chain links TRBV11-1 to TRBJ1-1; D remains ambiguous. V dropped 3 bases and J dropped 4 bases, with 6 bases sitting between them. The CDR3 length is 12 residues. Germline-derived CDR1 and CDR2 are SGHAT and FQDESV (reference sequence). DNA of the CDR3: TGTGCCAGCAGCTTCGGGATCACTGAAGCTTTCTTT. Protein: CASSFGITEAFF.

This clone has just a few counts. The rearrangement links TRBV2 to TRBJ2-5; 11 nucleotides line up with TRBD2. CDR3 size: 15 residues. After removal of 6 bases from V and 1 base from J, the junction contained 4 bases not matched to a gene. Germline V gene lookup returns CDR1 SNHLY and CDR2 FYNNEI. CDR3 residues: CASRVLAGGQETQYF. The CDR3 DNA is TGTGCCAGCAGAGTTCTAGCGGGGGGCCAAGAGACCCAGTACTTC.

This clone appeared a few times. The chain combines TRBV5-1 with TRBJ2-7, with 11 nucleotides matching TRBD1. V lost 0 bases and J lost 3; bases outside the gene matches: 11. Germline CDR1 SGHRS, CDR2 YFSETQ. The CDR3 consists of 18 residues. CDR3 sequence: CASSLVGQQDRGLYEQYV. Written as DNA, the CDR3 is TGCGCCAGCAGCTTGGTGGGGCAGCAGGACAGGGGGCTCTACGAGCAGTACGTC.

This clone has only a few counts. The rearrangement uses TRBV28 and TRBJ1-6; maybe TRBD1 (5 bases). Germline-derived CDR1 and CDR2 are MDHEN and SYDVKM. The ends were cut back, 2 bases at V and 10 bases at J, with 9 bases in the middle. CDR3 length: 13 residues. The CDR3 region is CASSLAGYSPLHF. The CDR3 region has the DNA TGTGCCAGCAGTTTAGCAGGGTACTCACCCCTCCACTTT.

V gene TRBV7-9 combines with J gene TRBJ1-6; no clear D gene. V was shortened by 5 bases and J by 0 bases, with 14 bases between the two germline ends. Germline V gene sequence: CDR1 SEHNR, CDR2 FQNEAQ (reference sequence). The length of the CDR3 is 17 residues. The CDR3 bases are TGTGCCAGCAGCCCCGAGGGAGGGATCTCCTATAATTCACCCCTCCACTTT. Its translation is CASSPEGGISYNSPLHF.

The rearrangement joins TRBV7-3 to TRBJ1-1; perhaps TRBD1 as D (6 bases). V shed 5 bases and J shed 5 bases, with 24 bases lying between them. The CDR3 loop spans 17 amino acids. CDR1 is SGHTA and CDR2 is FQGTGA in the germline V gene. In DNA, the CDR3 is TGTGCCAGCAGCCCCGAGGCCGGTACAGGAAGGGGGACTGAAGCTTTCTTT. This encodes CASSPEAGTGRGTEAFF.

The V gene is TRBV28, the J gene TRBJ1-2; no clear D gene. CDR3 length equals 12 residues. V was pared by 3 bases and J by 4 bases, with 6 bases between. Germline-derived CDR1 and CDR2 are MDHEN and SYDVKM. CDR3 region: CASSLSGYGYTF. The CDR3 coding sequence is TGTGCCAGCAGTTTGAGTGGCTATGGCTACACCTTC.

The chain joins TRBV7-2 to TRBJ1-5; D is possibly TRBD1 (6 bases). This CDR3 has 13 amino acids. In germline, CDR1 is SGHTA, CDR2 FQGNSA. V lost 5 bases, J lost 7 bases, and 12 bases lay in between. In DNA form, the CDR3 reads TGTGCCAGCAGCCAGGGGACGGGGCAGCCCCAGCATTTT. Translation gives CASSQGTGQPQHF.

The rearrangement joins TRBV12-5 to TRBJ1-2, with 7 bases that match TRBD1. The V segment lost 4 bases and the J segment 3 bases; nucleotides outside the gene matches: 8. The V gene's germline CDR1 is LGHNT and CDR2 FRNRAP. The CDR3 is 15 residues long. This chain's CDR3 is CASGSDVQGYYGYTF. In DNA, the CDR3 is TGTGCTAGTGGTTCCGACGTACAGGGGTACTATGGCTACACCTTC.

Concerning this clone itself: The junction does not match germline at one end; this may be a read error. The chain has TRBV12-5 and TRBJ1-2; the D is unclear. CDR1 is LGHNT, CDR2 FRNRAP, per germline. This CDR3 is 20 amino acids long. The CDR3 sequence: CTSGLVLSKEQVRANYGYTF. The CDR3 DNA reads as TGTACTAGTGGTTTGGTCCTTTCTAAAGAGCAGGTTCGCGCTAACTATGGCTACACCTTC.

This clone has just a few counts. This chain links TRBV6-6 with TRBJ1-1; D is perhaps TRBD1 (5 bases). CDR1 is MNHNY, CDR2 SVGAGI, per germline (reference sequence). Trimming shortened V by 6 bases and J by 0 bases, and 14 bases separated the two germline ends. The CDR3 length is 15 residues. CDR3 in DNA: TGTGCCAGCAGGCCCATTACAGGCATGAACACTGAAGCTTTCTTT. Amino acids: CASRPITGMNTEAFF.

This clone was counted only a few times. The chain has TRBV15 and TRBJ2-5; the D gene is possibly TRBD2 (6 bases). This CDR3 comprises 15 residues. CDR1 LNHNV and CDR2 YYDKDF come from the germline V gene (reference sequence). Trimming removed 1 base at V and 5 bases at J, with 14 bases between. CDR3 DNA sequence: TGTGCCACCAGCAGAGTCCCCGGGACTCACGAGACCCAGTACTTC. Its protein is CATSRVPGTHETQYF.

The CDR3 region has the DNA TGTGCCAGCAGCCCCGGGGGGAACACTGAAGCTTTCTTT. Its translation is CASSPGGNTEAFF. The chain is built from TRBV6-5 and TRBJ1-1; D is perhaps TRBD1 (5 bases). Per germline, CDR1 MNHEY and CDR2 SVGAGI. The CDR3 runs to 13 residues. V shed 6 bases and J shed 1 base, with 9 bases lying between them.